The 22 T cell receptor beta chains below were found in one sample sequenced in a study of regulatory T cells in long-lasting Graves disease. In building TCR beta libraries, iRepertoire HTBI primers were used together with Arm-PCR of CDR3 regions. TCRdb passed the multiplex PCR reads through MiXCR, listing each CDR3 protein once. The sample contains hundreds of thousands of distinct CDR3 sequences, less than 20% of which appear only once. This sample's time point: newly diagnosed GD, antithyroid drugs for less than 3 months. Researchers made the TCR library from RNA that was extracted from PBMCs. This sample was also put to use in a study of T cells in Graves' hyperthyroidism and ophthalmopathy.

The sample here was peripheral blood mononuclear cells (PBMCs), taken at new diagnosis, from a patient treated with antithyroid drugs. These receptors all stem from a woman aged 25 to 39 with Graves disease.

This clonotype occurred a few times. CDR3 sequence: CASSYAARGGIGQPQHF. CDR3 in DNA: TGTGCCAGCAGTTACGCAGCCCGCGGGGGGATTGGTCAGCCCCAGCATTTT. The chain has TRBV6-2 or TRBV6-3 and TRBJ1-5; the D gene is possibly TRBD1 (5 bases). This CDR3 spans 17 amino acids. Trimming left V 2 bases short and J 6 bases short, with 20 bases between. Germline CDR1 and CDR2: MNHEY and SVGEGT.

J is TRBJ2-3 and V is TRBV29-1, with D possibly TRBD2 on 6 matching bases. This CDR3 spans 16 amino acids. V was cut by 4 bases and J by 1 base, with 18 bases left in between. Germline CDR1 is SQVTM and CDR2 is ANQGSEA. The CDR3: CSVVLGRGGRTDTQYF. The CDR3 bases are TGCAGCGTTGTCCTGGGAAGGGGAGGACGCACAGATACGCAGTATTTT.

This rearrangement joins TRBV20-1 to TRBJ1-2; D remains ambiguous. The V gene lost 3 bases and the J gene lost 3 bases, with 8 bases spanning the gap. The germline V gene encodes CDR1 DFQATT and CDR2 SNEGSKA (reference sequence). CDR3 length: 12 amino acids. In DNA, the CDR3 is TGCAGTGCTAGCCCCAGAGACTATGGCTACACCTTC. Its translation: CSASPRDYGYTF.

This clonotype was detected a few times. At one end the junction does not follow the germline gene, possibly because of a read error. The chain combines TRBV7-8 with TRBJ2-1, with TRBD2 matching over 8 bases. The CDR3 is 14 amino acids. The germline V gene encodes CDR1 SGHVS and CDR2 FQNEAQ. For the CDR3, the DNA is TGTGCCAGCAGCTTGCTCGGGAGGGACAATGGGCAGTTCTTC. This sequence encodes CASSLLGRDNGQFF.

Worth noting for this clonotype: One end of the junction varies from germline; a read error may be responsible. The CDR3 spells CSARSNTRGTDELYF. CDR3 sequence (DNA): TGCAGTGCTAGATCGAATACCCGGGGAACTGACGAGCTGTACTTC. The chain carries TRBV20-1 and TRBJ2-7; a possible D gene is TRBD2 (5 bases). The CDR3 has 15 residues. CDR1 is DFQATT, CDR2 SNEGSKA, per germline (reference sequence).

This clonotype was seen ten or more times. CDR3 sequence reads: CASSLGPDTQYF. CDR3 coding DNA: TGTGCCAGCTCACTTGGCCCAGATACGCAGTATTTT. The V gene is TRBV27, the J gene TRBJ2-3; no reliable D call. Trimming removed 8 bases at V and 4 bases at J, with 10 bases between. CDR3 length: 12 amino acids. CDR1 and CDR2 from the germline V gene are MNHEY and SMNVEV (reference sequence).

This clonotype was observed many times. This chain joins TRBV6-2 or TRBV6-3 and TRBJ2-7; 15 bases align to TRBD2. Germline V gene sequence: CDR1 MNHEY, CDR2 SVGEGT. This CDR3 spans 15 amino acids. V dropped 6 bases and J dropped 6; count of bases not matched to a gene: 6. The CDR3 spells CASSSVGLAGGEQYF. The CDR3, as DNA: TGTGCCAGCAGCTCCGTGGGACTAGCGGGAGGCGAGCAGTACTTC.

This clonotype was observed a handful of times. The J gene is TRBJ2-2, the V gene TRBV6-1, with no clear D. Germline values: CDR1 MNHNS, CDR2 SASEGT. V lost 7 bases and J lost 8, with 11 bases in between. This CDR3 region has 12 residues. The CDR3 DNA reads TGTGCCAGCACTACCCCAACTGGGGAGCTGTTTTTT. Its protein is CASTTPTGELFF.

This clonotype was recorded many times. The genes are TRBV12-3 or TRBV12-4 and TRBJ1-1, with D perhaps matching TRBD1 (6 bases). CDR3 length equals 16 residues. The V end lost 5 bases, the J end lost 0 bases, and 16 bases lay between the germline ends. The CDR3 sequence: CASSPLPGTLNTEAFF. In DNA form, the CDR3 reads TGTGCCAGCAGTCCGCTGCCCGGGACACTGAACACTGAAGCTTTCTTT.

This clonotype was seen ten or more times. The CDR3 protein is CASSLHGSEQFF. The DNA of the CDR3 is TGTGCCAGCAGTTTACATGGCAGTGAGCAGTTCTTC. The rearrangement links TRBV27 to TRBJ2-1; no definite D call. Trimming cost V 2 bases and J 9 bases, with 8 bases left between them. Germline CDR1 is MNHEY and CDR2 is SMNVEV (reference sequence). This CDR3 comprises 12 residues.

There are many counts of this clonotype. V usage is TRBV28 and J usage is TRBJ2-1; D may be TRBD2 (7 bases). The CDR3 is 16 residues long. V lost 3 bases, J lost 4 bases, and 16 bases lay in between. Germline V gives CDR1 MDHEN, CDR2 SYDVKM. The CDR3 bases are TGTGCCAGCAGTTTGGGGGCGGGAGCAAGGTACAATGAGCAGTTCTTC. Encoded protein: CASSLGAGARYNEQFF.

This clonotype was seen only a few times. The chain carries TRBV5-5 and TRBJ2-7; 8 bases fit TRBD1. CDR3 length: 14 residues. From germline, CDR1 is SGHKS and CDR2 YYEKEE (reference sequence). J was trimmed by 2 bases and V by 6 bases; bases with no gene match: 7. CDR3 nucleotides: TGTGCCAGCACCTCCGGGACAGGAGCCTACGAGCAGTACTTC. This codes for CASTSGTGAYEQYF.

This clonotype was detected ten times or more. The gene calls are TRBV20-1 and TRBJ2-7; no clear D gene. With 3 bases removed from V and 2 bases from J, the gap between germline ends came to 11 bases. The CDR3 contains 13 residues. CDR1 and CDR2 from the germline V gene are DFQATT and SNEGSKA (reference sequence). This chain's CDR3 is CSASEKATYEQYF. The CDR3 DNA reads TGCAGTGCTAGCGAAAAGGCTACCTACGAGCAGTACTTC.

This clonotype was found many times. The rearrangement links TRBV6-1 to TRBJ2-7, with TRBD2 matching over 13 bases. Germline V gives CDR1 MNHNS, CDR2 SASEGT. Trimming removed 5 bases from V and 1 base from J; junction bases left unmatched: 8. The CDR3 length is 17 residues. The DNA for the CDR3 is TGTGCCAGCAGTCCTCAAGGACTAGCGGGAGAGTCCTACGAGCAGTACTTC. Translated, it gives CASSPQGLAGESYEQYF.

The rearrangement uses TRBV19 and TRBJ1-1; perhaps TRBD1 as D (6 bases). Germline V gene data show CDR1 as LNHDA and CDR2 as SQIVND (reference sequence). V lost 8 bases and J 4 bases, leaving 23 bases between the germline ends. The CDR3 is made up of 16 amino acids. The CDR3 region has the DNA TGTGCCAGTGGTGGAACAGGGCGCAGGGGCGGCACTGAAGCTTTCTTT. Translation: CASGGTGRRGGTEAFF.

This clonotype was counted ten times or more. The gene calls are TRBV7-9 and TRBJ2-3, with TRBD2 matching 9 bases. The junction had 3 bases not matched to a gene; V was cut back by 1 base and J by 1 base. The CDR3 extends over 16 amino acids. Looked up from germline, CDR1 is SEHNR and CDR2 is FQNEAQ (reference sequence). The CDR3 spells CASSLVLAGGTDTQYF. The CDR3 DNA sequence: TGTGCCAGCAGCTTAGTCTTAGCGGGAGGCACAGATACGCAGTATTTT.

This rearrangement joins TRBV19 to TRBJ1-1; D is uncertain. This CDR3 is 15 amino acids long. In germline, CDR1 is LNHDA, CDR2 SQIVND (reference sequence). Deletions cut 1 base from V and 4 bases from J, with 13 bases between. The chain's CDR3 is CASSIASGPVTEAFF. In DNA, the CDR3 is TGTGCCAGTAGTATAGCGTCCGGCCCGGTCACTGAAGCTTTCTTT.

This clonotype was detected many times. The chain combines TRBV6-2 or TRBV6-3 with TRBJ1-4; no clear D gene. V dropped 2 bases and J dropped 0 bases, with 4 bases sitting between them. This CDR3 contains 14 residues. Per the germline V gene, CDR1 is MNHEY and CDR2 is SVGEGT. CDR3 amino acids: CASSYGTTNEKLFF. CDR3 in DNA: TGTGCCAGCAGTTACGGTACAACTAATGAAAAACTGTTTTTT.

The rearrangement links TRBV27 to TRBJ1-5; D is undetermined. CDR1 is MNHEY and CDR2 is SMNVEV in the germline V gene (reference sequence). Trimming stripped 5 bases from V and 0 bases from J, with 17 bases between. There are 17 residues in the CDR3. The CDR3 sequence is CASSQRSKRYSNQPQHF. The CDR3 DNA reads TGTGCCAGCAGTCAAAGAAGCAAAAGATATAGCAATCAGCCCCAGCATTTT.

The chain employs TRBV4-3 and TRBJ1-2; D is perhaps TRBD1 (5 bases). V lost 4 bases and J 2 bases, leaving 14 bases between the germline ends. The CDR3 extends over 15 amino acids. Germline loops: CDR1 LGHNA, CDR2 YSLEER. Here the CDR3 DNA reads TGCGCCAGCAGCCCAGAGGTGACAGTCAACTATGGCTACACCTTC. The encoded protein is CASSPEVTVNYGYTF.

This clonotype came up a few times. The chain is built from TRBV20-1 and TRBJ2-1; D gene unclear. Germline V gene data show CDR1 as DFQATT and CDR2 as SNEGSKA (reference sequence). There are 14 residues in the CDR3. V dropped 3 bases and J dropped 12 bases, with 21 bases sitting between them. The DNA of the CDR3 is TGCAGTGCTAGCGCGCGCTTGTTGGCTCGGACGCAGTTCTTC. Its protein is CSASARLLARTQFF.

This clonotype came up many times. The chain joins TRBV7-9 to TRBJ2-1; 11 bases agree with TRBD2. The germline V gene encodes CDR1 SEHNR and CDR2 FQNEAQ (reference sequence). Unmatched junction bases numbered 10, after V lost 5 bases and J lost 7 bases. The CDR3 runs 16 residues. The CDR3 DNA reads TGTGCCAGCAGCGAAGTAGCGGGAGGGCCTCTTAATGAGCAGTTCTTC. Translating it yields CASSEVAGGPLNEQFF.